This TCR beta chain comes out of a study of cytomegalovirus exposure and HLA in healthy donors. Study-wide context: Both the 120 or so validation repertoires and the approximately 700 first-cohort repertoires used the same platform, as reported by a later analysis.

This CDR3 contains 14 residues. The J segment lost 3 bases and the V segment lost 6 bases, leaving 5 bases of the junction unmatched. The germline V gene encodes CDR1 MDHEN and CDR2 SYDVKM. Sequencing used immunoSEQ multiplex PCR; TCRdb keeps in-frame clones, though not all of them. Of 260,000 or so clones in the sample, roughly 88% are singletons; the top ten hold 3% to 3.5%. Comments on this clone: Its antigen is undetermined.

Study findings and constraints: Usually a TCR sequence was rare, but some public TCRs were found in many donors. The study flagged some 170 TCR beta chains as cytomegalovirus-associated.

The donors were part of the 120-subject validation cohort, which stood apart from the approximately 670-subject first cohort. The source material was PBMCs. This clonotype was sampled from a woman aged 25-40 years in good health and CMV-seronegative. The V and J genes are TRBV28 and TRBJ1-5; 7 bases map to TRBD1. The CDR3 DNA reads TGTGCCAGCAGAAGGACAGGTTTCAATCAGCCCCAGCATTTT. This sequence encodes CASRRTGFNQPQHF.